The source of this TCR beta chain is a study of CD8 T cells in ankylosing spondylitis. Study-wide results and limits: CD8+ disease-linked clones were present at relatively low frequencies in blood. From matched ankylosing spondylitis synovial fluid, disease-linked clones were reportedly recovered at significantly enriched levels. It appeared that ankylosing spondylitis blood was characterized by a TCR beta motif of under ten highly homologous variants.

Each TCR beta library was made by quantitative 5'-RACE that incorporated molecular barcodes. TCRdb redid the calling of the 5' RACE reads with MiXCR, one entry per CDR3 protein. The table lists about 800,000 distinct CDR3 sequences, 12% of them singletons. CDR1 is DFQATT, CDR2 SNEGSKA, per germline (reference sequence). CDR3 length: 10 residues. V dropped 5 bases and J dropped 3 bases, with 5 bases sitting between them. This clonotype showed up just a few times. The antigen is not known. This receptor was identified in a male donor with ankylosing spondylitis. The chain uses TRBV20-1 and TRBJ2-7; no firm D call. Sequenced material: blood, either unsorted or a sorted T cell fraction (not recorded which). In DNA form, the CDR3 reads TGCAGTGCTGTGGACTACGAGCAGTACTTC. Amino acid sequence: CSAVDYEQYF.